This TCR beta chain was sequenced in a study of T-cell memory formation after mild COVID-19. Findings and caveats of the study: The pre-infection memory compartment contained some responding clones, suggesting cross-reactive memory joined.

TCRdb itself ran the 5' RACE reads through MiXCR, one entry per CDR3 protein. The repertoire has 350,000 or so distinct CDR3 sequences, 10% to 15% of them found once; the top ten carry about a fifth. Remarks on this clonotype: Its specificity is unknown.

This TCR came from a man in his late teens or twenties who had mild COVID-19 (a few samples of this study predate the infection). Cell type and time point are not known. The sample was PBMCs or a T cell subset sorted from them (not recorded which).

In DNA, the CDR3 is TGTGCCAGCAGTCTGACAGTCCAAGAGACCCAGTACTTC. Translation gives CASSLTVQETQYF. The V call is TRBV7-2, the J call TRBJ2-5; perhaps TRBD1 as D (5 bases). V was pared by 6 bases and J by 1 base, with 9 bases between. Germline CDR1 SGHTA, CDR2 FQGNSA. CDR3 length: 13 residues. Supplemented by reference TRBV7-2 and TRBJ2-5, the full variable domain reads GAGVSQSPSNKVTEKGKDVELRCDPISGHTALYWYRQSLGQGLEFLIYFQGNSAPDKSGLPSDRFSAERTGGSVSTLTIQRTQQEDSAVYLCASSLTVQETQYFGPGTRLLVL.